Detailed here is one T cell receptor (beta chain). Germline lookup yields CDR1 MNHEY and CDR2 SVGAGI. The CDR3 consists of 15 residues. Total RNA isolation used whole blood (no T cell sorting was performed). This record comes from a study of monozygotic twins with inflammatory bowel disease. TCRdb re-called the 5' RACE reads and gives one entry per CDR3 protein, without DNA. The sample table sets out about 160,000 distinct CDR3 sequences. The sequencing sample was made of blood. This receptor was taken from a human donor with ulcerative colitis or Crohn's disease, or a healthy co-twin of an affected twin (not recorded which). V is TRBV6-5 and J is TRBJ2-1; TCRdb gives TRBD1 as the D gene, but with no DNA this cannot be confirmed. The CDR3: CASSYSQGGYNEQFF.